This TCR beta chain originates from a study of shared clonotypes between healthy human individuals. Study overall: Every donor yielded three CD4 naive, three CD4 memory, two CD8 naive and one CD8 memory plate.

The naive CD8 fraction comprised CD45RO-negative cells positively selected for CCR7 and excluded terminally differentiated effector memory CD45RA+ cells. Donors included only healthy HIV-negative adults lacking recent acute infections or vaccinations. This clone occurred once. The antigen remains unidentified. TCRdb's copy holds only in-frame clones and misses some; the assay was immunoSEQ multiplex PCR. The sample yields about 2.1 million clones, about 93% seen once. The CDR3 runs to 15 residues. Germline values: CDR1 SGHTA, CDR2 FQGTGA. The V segment lost 5 bases and the J segment 3 bases; nucleotides outside the gene matches: 6. Study-wide findings and caveats: Sorted-subset samples were not fully sequenced, rarefaction indicated. With few donors, the genetic and exposure-history diversity represented was limited.

The V call is TRBV7-3, the J call TRBJ2-3, with 9 nucleotides matching TRBD1. The specimen sequenced was naive CD8+ T cells from PBMCs. The source of this sequence is a man younger than 30 in good health. Some clones in this sample may be carry-over from other donors' samples. As DNA, the CDR3 is TGTGCCAGCAGCCGGGACAGGGTTATTACAGATACGCAGTATTTT. It translates to CASSRDRVITDTQYF. Looking up the rest from reference TRBV7-3 and TRBJ2-3 gives the full variable domain: GAGVSQTPSNKVTEKGKYVELRCDPISGHTALYWYRQSLGQGPEFLIYFQGTGAADDSGLPNDRFFAVRPEGSVSTLKIQRTERGDSAVYLCASSRDRVITDTQYFGPGTRLTVL.